This T cell receptor beta chain was identified in a study of shared clonotypes between healthy human individuals. Each sorted subset replicate got 200 ng genomic DNA, 25,000 to 35,000 genomes. Only in-frame clones appear in the TCRdb table, and some are missing; sequencing was by immunoSEQ multiplex PCR. This repertoire shows about 1 million clones, 70% to 80% found once; its top ten account for over 1.3%. The germline gives CDR1 MDHEN, CDR2 SYDVKM. The V gene lost 5 bases and the J gene lost 4 bases, with 14 bases spanning the gap. CDR3 size: 14 residues. Worth noting for this clone: Its antigen remains unknown.

Study-wide points: It was the few donors that limited the genetic and exposure-history diversity represented. Clonotypes not shared had lower generation probabilities than those common to all four donors. The naive CD4 repertoires of a few donors were compared, and around 5% of clonotypes were shared.

Sequencing was done on a sample of memory CD4+ T cells sorted from blood. Subset noted: CD45RA-negative fraction. This chain connects TRBV28 to TRBJ1-2; D remains ambiguous. The source is a man between 18 and 35 years old in good health. DNA for the CDR3: TGTGCCAGCAGTCCCTCCGGACGAGGCTATGGCTACACCTTC. Translation gives CASSPSGRGYGYTF.